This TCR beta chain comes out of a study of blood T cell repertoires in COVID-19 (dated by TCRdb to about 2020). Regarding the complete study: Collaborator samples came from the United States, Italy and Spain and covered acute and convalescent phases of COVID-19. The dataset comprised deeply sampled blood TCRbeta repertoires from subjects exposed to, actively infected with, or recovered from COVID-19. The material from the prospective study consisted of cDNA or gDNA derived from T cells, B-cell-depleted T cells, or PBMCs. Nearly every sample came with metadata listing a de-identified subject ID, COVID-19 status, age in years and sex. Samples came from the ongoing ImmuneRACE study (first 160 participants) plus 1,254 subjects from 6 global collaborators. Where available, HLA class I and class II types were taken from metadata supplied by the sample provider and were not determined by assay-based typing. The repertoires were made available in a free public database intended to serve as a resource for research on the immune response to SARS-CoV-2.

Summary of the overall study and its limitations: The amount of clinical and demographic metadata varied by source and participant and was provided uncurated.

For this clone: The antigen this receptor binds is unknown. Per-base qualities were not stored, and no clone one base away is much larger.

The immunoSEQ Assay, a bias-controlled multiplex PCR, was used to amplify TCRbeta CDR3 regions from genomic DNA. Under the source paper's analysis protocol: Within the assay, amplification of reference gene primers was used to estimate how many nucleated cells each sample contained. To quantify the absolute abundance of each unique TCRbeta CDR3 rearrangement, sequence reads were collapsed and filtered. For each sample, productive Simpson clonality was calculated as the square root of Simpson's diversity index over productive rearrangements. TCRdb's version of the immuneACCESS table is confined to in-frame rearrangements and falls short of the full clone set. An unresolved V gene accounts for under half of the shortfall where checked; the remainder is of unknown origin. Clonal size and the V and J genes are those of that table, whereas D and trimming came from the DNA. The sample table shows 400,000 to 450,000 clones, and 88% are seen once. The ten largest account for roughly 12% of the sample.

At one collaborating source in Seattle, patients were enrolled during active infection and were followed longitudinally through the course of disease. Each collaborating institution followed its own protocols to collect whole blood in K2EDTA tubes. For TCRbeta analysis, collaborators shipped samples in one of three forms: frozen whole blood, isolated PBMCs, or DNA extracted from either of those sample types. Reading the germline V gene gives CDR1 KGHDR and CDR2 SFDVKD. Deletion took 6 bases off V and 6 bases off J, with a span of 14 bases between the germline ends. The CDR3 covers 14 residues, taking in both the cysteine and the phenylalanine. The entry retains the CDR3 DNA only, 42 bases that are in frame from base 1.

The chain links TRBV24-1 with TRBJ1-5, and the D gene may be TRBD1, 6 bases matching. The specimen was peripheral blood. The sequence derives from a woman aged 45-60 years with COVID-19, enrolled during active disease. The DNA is TGTGCCACCAGTTCGACAGGTTTCGGTCAGCCCCAGCATTTT. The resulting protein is CATSSTGFGQPQHF.